Presented here are 18 T cell receptor beta chains from one specimen sequenced in a study of regulatory T cells in long-lasting Graves disease. Investigators prepared the TCR beta libraries by applying iRepertoire HTBI primers and Arm-PCR of CDR3 regions. TCRdb reanalysed the multiplex PCR reads using MiXCR and keeps one entry per CDR3 protein. The profile shows about 530,000 distinct CDR3 sequences, about 15% of them singletons. Noted time point: newly diagnosed GD, antithyroid drugs for less than 3 months. From PBMCs, RNA was extracted and then used to make the TCR library. This same sample was also part of a study on T cells in Graves' hyperthyroidism and ophthalmopathy.

The sequences come from peripheral blood mononuclear cells (PBMCs), collected at new diagnosis, from a patient treated with antithyroid drugs. Receptors originate from a woman aged 35-65 years with Graves disease.

J is TRBJ2-2 and V is TRBV7-3; TRBD2 matches at 12 bases. Germline assignment: CDR1 SGHTA and CDR2 FQGTGA. The CDR3 covers 17 residues. V was pared by 5 bases and J by 7 bases, with 11 bases of the junction left unmatched. The CDR3 region has the DNA TGTGCCAGCAGCGAAACCCCTAGCGGGGGGGCCTTCGGGGAGCTGTTTTTT. Translated, it gives CASSETPSGGAFGELFF.

This chain uses TRBV6-2 or TRBV6-3 with TRBJ1-5; weak D call: TRBD1 (5 bases). V dropped 6 bases and J dropped 2 bases, with 11 bases sitting between them. CDR3 length: 14 residues. CDR1 is MNHEY, CDR2 SVGEGT, per germline. CDR3 in amino acids: CASRARDGNQPQHF. DNA for the CDR3: TGTGCCAGCAGAGCCAGGGACGGCAATCAGCCCCAGCATTTT.

This clonotype was seen only a few times. The genes are TRBV12-3 or TRBV12-4 and TRBJ1-1; 7 nucleotides match TRBD1. This CDR3 has 14 residues. Germline trimming cut 6 bases from V and 2 bases from J; bases unmatched to any gene: 6. The CDR3 region is CASSRGQYNTEAFF. DNA of the CDR3: TGTGCCAGCAGCCGGGGACAGTACAACACTGAAGCTTTCTTT.

This clonotype occurred many times. The CDR3 loop is CAWSVKDTEAFF. The CDR3 nucleotides read TGTGCCTGGAGTGTTAAGGACACTGAAGCTTTCTTT. The chain employs TRBV30 and TRBJ1-1, with unresolved D. This CDR3 comprises 12 residues. Germline assignment: CDR1 GTSNPN and CDR2 SVGIG (reference sequence). V dropped 0 bases and J dropped 3 bases, with 5 bases sitting between them.

This clonotype has a handful of counts. The CDR3 spells CASTPRGLTSGANVLTF. Written as DNA, the CDR3 is TGTGCCAGCACCCCGCGGGGGCTCACCTCTGGGGCCAACGTCCTGACTTTC. This sequence joins TRBV12-3 or TRBV12-4 and TRBJ2-6, with a tentative D call TRBD2 (7 bases). Trimming took off 7 bases at V and 0 bases at J, with 16 bases between the two ends. CDR3 length: 17 residues.

This clonotype appeared many times. The rearrangement joins TRBV6-2 or TRBV6-3 to TRBJ2-1; D possibly corresponds to TRBD2 (6 bases). CDR3 length: 15 residues. V lost 7 bases, J lost 6 bases, and 19 bases lay in between. The germline gives CDR1 MNHEY, CDR2 SVGEGT. The CDR3 here is CASIREDLPSNEQFF. CDR3 bases: TGTGCCAGCATAAGGGAGGACCTGCCAAGCAATGAGCAGTTCTTC.

This clonotype was seen ten or more times. The genes are TRBV7-8 and TRBJ1-5; the D gene is possibly TRBD1 (5 bases). The germline gives CDR1 SGHVS, CDR2 FQNEAQ. Trimming shortened V by 5 bases and J by 1 base, and 15 bases separated the two germline ends. This CDR3 has 16 amino acids. The CDR3 here is CASSPGTSASNQPQHF. CDR3 in DNA: TGTGCCAGCAGCCCCGGGACCTCGGCCAGCAATCAGCCCCAGCATTTT.

This clonotype was counted at least ten times. This chain connects TRBV11-2 to TRBJ1-4; TRBD1 is a possible D gene (5 bases). Germline values: CDR1 SGHAT, CDR2 FQNNGV. The V gene lost 6 bases and the J gene lost 1 base, with 9 bases spanning the gap. The CDR3 length is 14 residues. CDR3 DNA sequence: TGTGCCAGCAGGGTCGGGGGAACTAATGAAAAACTGTTTTTT. This codes for CASRVGGTNEKLFF.

This clonotype appeared many times. The chain couples TRBV19 to TRBJ1-1; maybe TRBD1 (6 bases). Germline CDR1 and CDR2: LNHDA and SQIVND (reference sequence). The V gene lost 3 bases and the J gene lost 5 bases, with 13 bases spanning the gap. The CDR3 sequence is 14 residues long. The CDR3 region has the DNA TGTGCCAGTAGTATGGGGGGCTTCGGGACTGAAGCTTTCTTT. This encodes CASSMGGFGTEAFF.

The chain couples TRBV20-1 to TRBJ2-3; TRBD1 might be the D (6 bases). The CDR3 is made up of 17 amino acids. In germline, CDR1 is DFQATT, CDR2 SNEGSKA (reference sequence). With 0 bases removed from V and 2 bases from J, the gap between germline ends came to 18 bases. For the CDR3, the DNA is TGCAGTGCTAGAGATCCGGACAGCGAACTATTCACAGATACGCAGTATTTT. Protein: CSARDPDSELFTDTQYF.

This clonotype showed up just a few times. The chain joins TRBV7-9 to TRBJ2-2; D gene unclear. V lost 5 bases and J 1 base, leaving 14 bases between the germline ends. The length of the CDR3 is 16 residues. Germline CDR1 SEHNR, CDR2 FQNEAQ (reference sequence). CDR3 in DNA: TGTGCCAGCAGCCTCGACCGCGTGAAGAACACCGGGGAGCTGTTTTTT. Protein sequence: CASSLDRVKNTGELFF.

This clonotype appeared a few times. The rearrangement links TRBV6-5 to TRBJ2-1; tentative D call: TRBD2 (7 bases). The CDR3 sequence is 17 residues long. Per the germline V gene, CDR1 is MNHEY and CDR2 is SVGAGI. V lost 2 bases, J lost 2 bases, and 16 bases lay in between. The CDR3 DNA follows: TGTGCCAGCAGTTACCCTTTGGGGGGGCAAACCTACAATGAGCAGTTCTTC. It encodes CASSYPLGGQTYNEQFF.

This clonotype was detected many times. The chain links TRBV3-1 to TRBJ1-2; D uncertain. CDR3 size: 13 residues. V lost 6 bases to trimming and J lost 0 bases, with 8 bases between them. CDR1 is LGHDT and CDR2 is YNNKEL in the germline V gene (reference sequence). In DNA form, the CDR3 reads TGTGCCAGCAGGGGCCTAGCTAACTATGGCTACACCTTC. It is translated as CASRGLANYGYTF.

This clonotype was detected ten times or more. The chain links TRBV6-2 or TRBV6-3 to TRBJ1-5; weak D call: TRBD1 (6 bases). V was trimmed by 6 bases and J by 4 bases, leaving 10 bases between them. CDR3 length equals 13 residues. Germline loops: CDR1 MNHEY, CDR2 SVGEGT. CDR3 protein: CASRRGTNQPQHF. The CDR3 region has the DNA TGTGCCAGCAGAAGGGGGACGAATCAGCCCCAGCATTTT.

The genes are TRBV12-3 or TRBV12-4 and TRBJ2-2, with unresolved D. The CDR3 sequence is 13 residues long. The V end lost 2 bases, the J end lost 7 bases, and 8 bases lay between the germline ends. In nucleotides, the CDR3 is TGTGCCAGCAGTTTATCGAGAAACGGGGAGCTGTTTTTT. Translating gives CASSLSRNGELFF.

This clonotype appeared a few times. The chain carries TRBV6-5 and TRBJ2-2; 8 nucleotides match TRBD1. This CDR3 region has 16 residues. V was clipped by 0 bases and J by 0 bases; unmatched bases: 0. Germline CDR1 MNHEY, CDR2 SVGAGI. Here the CDR3 reads CASSYSTGANTGELFF. The DNA for the CDR3 is TGTGCCAGCAGTTACTCGACAGGGGCGAACACCGGGGAGCTGTTTTTT.

This clonotype was counted at least ten times. This chain joins TRBV5-1 and TRBJ1-1; 7 positions match TRBD1. V shed 1 base and J 3 bases; nucleotides not matched to a gene: 12. CDR3 size: 17 residues. Germline loops: CDR1 SGHRS, CDR2 YFSETQ. Here the CDR3 reads CASSLLLIEGAYTEAFF. CDR3 nucleotide sequence: TGCGCCAGCAGCTTGTTGCTGATAGAGGGGGCGTACACTGAAGCTTTCTTT.

The rearrangement uses TRBV15 and TRBJ2-5, with 14 bases aligning to TRBD2. V lost 1 base and J lost 5; bases outside the gene matches: 6. CDR3 length: 17 residues. The germline gives CDR1 LNHNV, CDR2 YYDKDF (reference sequence). CDR3 amino acids: CATSRGTSGGRWETQYF. In nucleotides, the CDR3 is TGTGCCACCAGCAGAGGGACTAGCGGGGGGAGATGGGAGACCCAGTACTTC.